Presented here are 13 T cell receptor beta chains from one specimen sequenced in a study of technical replicates of blood from a handful of donors. Using immunoSEQ multiplex PCR, the repertoire was profiled, and TCRdb retains in-frame clones only, with some absent. The table lists 75,000 to 80,000 clones, 85% to 95% of them singletons. Sequencing was carried out using T cells isolated from PBMCs. The receptors stem from a human donor in good health.

The chain recombines TRBV25-1 with TRBJ2-1; 8 positions match TRBD2. The V segment lost 5 bases and the J segment 7 bases; nucleotides outside the gene matches: 10. The CDR3 is 15 amino acids. Germline V gives CDR1 MGHDK, CDR2 SYGVNS. The CDR3 DNA reads as TGTGCCAGCAGTCACATAGCGGGACTGGGGAATGAGCAGTTCTTC. Amino acids: CASSHIAGLGNEQFF.

The CDR3 reads CASGLLPAGERGGELFF. CDR3 DNA: TGTGCTAGTGGTTTGCTTCCAGCGGGAGAGCGTGGCGGGGAGCTGTTTTTT. The chain has TRBV12-5 and TRBJ2-2, with TRBD2 matching over 8 bases. The CDR3 is made up of 17 amino acids. The J segment lost 7 bases and the V segment lost 2 bases, leaving 12 bases of the junction unmatched. Germline values: CDR1 LGHNT, CDR2 FRNRAP. The variable domain in full, with the rest retrieved from reference TRBV12-5 and TRBJ2-2, is DARVTQTPRHKVTEMGQEVTMRCQPILGHNTVFWYRQTMMQGLELLAYFRNRAPLDDSGMPKDRFSAEMPDATLATLKIQPSEPRDSAVYFCASGLLPAGERGGELFFGEGSRLTVL.

The chain carries TRBV9 and TRBJ1-2; the match to TRBD1 covers 9 bases. The J segment lost 7 bases and the V segment lost 0 bases, leaving 4 bases of the junction unmatched. The CDR3 loop spans 14 amino acids. Germline loops: CDR1 SGDLS, CDR2 YYNGEE. In DNA form, the CDR3 reads TGTGCCAGCAGCGTAGAAAGGACAGGGGTTGGCTACACCTTC. Translation gives CASSVERTGVGYTF.

This chain uses TRBV29-1 with TRBJ2-7; the D is unclear. Trimming took off 5 bases at V and 3 bases at J, with 8 bases between the two ends. Germline values: CDR1 SQVTM, CDR2 ANQGSEA. The CDR3 covers 11 residues. CDR3 residues: CSVMAIYEQYF. The CDR3 coding sequence is TGCAGCGTTATGGCAATCTACGAGCAGTACTTC.

The V gene is TRBV6-5, the J gene TRBJ1-5; no reliable D call. The CDR3 is 15 residues long. Germline assignment: CDR1 MNHEY and CDR2 SVGAGI. Deletions cut 0 bases from V and 0 bases from J, with 6 bases between. CDR3 sequence reads: CASSYSQVSNQPQHF. In DNA form, the CDR3 reads TGTGCCAGCAGTTACTCACAAGTTAGCAATCAGCCCCAGCATTTT.

The chain has TRBV10-1 and TRBJ2-2; D gene uncertain. Germline CDR1 and CDR2: WNHNN and SYGVQD (reference sequence). The V gene lost 7 bases and the J gene lost 0 bases, with 18 bases spanning the gap. This CDR3 comprises 17 residues. The CDR3 is CASTADKCPANTGELFF. In DNA form, the CDR3 reads TGCGCCAGCACGGCAGACAAATGTCCCGCGAACACCGGGGAGCTGTTTTTT.

The CDR3 DNA is TGTGCCAGCAGTCCCCGACAGGCAGAGACCCAGTACTTC. It encodes CASSPRQAETQYF. The V and J genes are TRBV25-1 and TRBJ2-5; D perhaps matches TRBD1 (6 bases). CDR1 is MGHDK and CDR2 is SYGVNS in the germline V gene. Between the trimmed V and J ends, which lost 5 bases and 4 bases, there was a span of 11 bases. CDR3 size: 13 residues.

The CDR3 region has the DNA TGTGCCAGCAGCTTAATGGTGGACAGGCGAGGGGACACTGAAGCTTTCTTT. This translates into CASSLMVDRRGDTEAFF. The gene calls are TRBV11-3 and TRBJ1-1; 7 bases map to TRBD1. J gave up 3 bases and V 2 bases, and 12 bases lay outside the gene matches. This CDR3 comprises 17 residues. Germline V gene data show CDR1 as SGHNT and CDR2 as YENEEA. Full variable domain (rest looked up from reference TRBV11-3 and TRBJ1-1): EAGVVQSPRYKIIEKKQPVAFWCNPISGHNTLYWYLQNLGQGPELLIRYENEEAVDDSQLPKDRFSAERLKGVDSTLKIQPAELGDSAVYLCASSLMVDRRGDTEAFFGQGTRLTVV.

This clone appeared a single time. V is TRBV5-6 and J is TRBJ2-7; the match to TRBD1 covers 7 bases. CDR1 and CDR2 from the germline V gene are SGHDT and YYEEEE. The CDR3 covers 16 residues. With V trimmed by 5 bases and J by 0 bases, 11 bases remained unmatched. The CDR3 DNA reads as TGTGCCAGCAGAGCTGTAGGGGGACAGCTCTCCTACGAGCAGTACTTC. Its protein is CASRAVGGQLSYEQYF.

V gene TRBV15 combines with J gene TRBJ2-7; D is possibly TRBD1 (5 bases). With 1 base removed from V and 0 bases from J, the gap between germline ends came to 7 bases. Germline CDR1 is LNHNV and CDR2 is YYDKDF (reference sequence). The length of the CDR3 is 14 residues. The CDR3 is CATSRADSSYEQYF. In DNA form, the CDR3 reads TGTGCCACCAGCAGAGCTGACAGCTCCTACGAGCAGTACTTC.

This clone has just one count. V and J are TRBV5-4 and TRBJ2-1; weak D call: TRBD2 (6 bases). The CDR3 runs 15 residues. Germline V gives CDR1 SGHNT, CDR2 YYREEE (reference sequence). V was shortened by 0 bases and J by 6 bases, with 13 bases between the two germline ends. The CDR3 DNA reads as TGTGCCAGCAGCTTGGACGCGGGATCCCCCAATGAGCAGTTCTTC. This encodes CASSLDAGSPNEQFF. Based on the CDR3 plus reference TRBV5-4 and TRBJ2-1, the full variable domain is ETGVTQSPTHLIKTRGQQVTLRCSSQSGHNTVSWYQQALGQGPQFIFQYYREEENGRGNFPPRFSGLQFPNYSSELNVNALELDDSALYLCASSLDAGSPNEQFFGPGTRLTVL.

The chain carries TRBV18 and TRBJ1-1; D not certain. V shed 2 bases and J shed 1 base, with 5 bases lying between them. This CDR3 has 13 residues. From germline, CDR1 is KGHSH and CDR2 LQKENI. CDR3: CASSPNGNTEAFF. The CDR3 DNA sequence: TGTGCCAGCTCACCAAACGGGAACACTGAAGCTTTCTTT.

J is TRBJ1-2 and V is TRBV29-1; possibly TRBD1 for D (5 bases). Looked up from germline, CDR1 is SQVTM and CDR2 is ANQGSEA. The V gene lost 6 bases and the J gene lost 5 bases, with 19 bases spanning the gap. The CDR3 spans 14 residues. The CDR3 protein is CSVPARRGGYGYTF. CDR3 nucleotides: TGCAGCGTCCCAGCTCGGAGGGGCGGGTATGGCTACACCTTC.